This T cell receptor (beta chain) is drawn from a study of blood T cell repertoires in COVID-19. V gave up 5 bases and J gave up 4 bases; unmatched junction bases: 8. This CDR3 has 15 amino acids. Germline V CDR1 and CDR2: LNHDA, SQIVND (reference sequence). This clone was found a few times. Data came from immunoSEQ multiplex PCR; TCRdb stores just in-frame clones and leaves some out. The sample holds fewer than 200,000 clones, 70% to 85% seen once. The sample comprised peripheral blood. The V call is TRBV19, the J call TRBJ1-2; 9 bases match TRBD1. The receptor comes from a man in his fifties or sixties who had recovered from COVID-19. The CDR3 protein is CASSLTGQGRYGYTF. The CDR3 nucleotides are TGTGCCAGTAGTCTGACGGGACAGGGCCGCTATGGCTACACCTTC.